The text below deals with one T cell receptor (beta chain). This entry comes from a study of T cell changes during pregnancy in multiple sclerosis. J lost 3 bases, V lost 6 bases, and 5 bases had no gene match. The CDR3 contains 15 residues. The germline CDR1 and CDR2 sequences are SNHLY and FYNNEI. Sequenced by immunoSEQ multiplex PCR; TCRdb stores in-frame clones only, minus some. The sample lists around 40,000 clones; nearly 90% were seen once. V is TRBV2 and J is TRBJ2-2; 9 nucleotides align to TRBD2. The origin of this receptor is a female donor with multiple sclerosis, enrolled in a pregnancy study. This sample comprised CD4+ T cells from peripheral blood mononuclear cells, obtained in the first trimester of pregnancy. The CDR3 loop reads CASSVAGADTGELFF. CDR3 bases: TGTGCCAGCAGCGTAGCGGGAGCGGACACCGGGGAGCTGTTTTTT.